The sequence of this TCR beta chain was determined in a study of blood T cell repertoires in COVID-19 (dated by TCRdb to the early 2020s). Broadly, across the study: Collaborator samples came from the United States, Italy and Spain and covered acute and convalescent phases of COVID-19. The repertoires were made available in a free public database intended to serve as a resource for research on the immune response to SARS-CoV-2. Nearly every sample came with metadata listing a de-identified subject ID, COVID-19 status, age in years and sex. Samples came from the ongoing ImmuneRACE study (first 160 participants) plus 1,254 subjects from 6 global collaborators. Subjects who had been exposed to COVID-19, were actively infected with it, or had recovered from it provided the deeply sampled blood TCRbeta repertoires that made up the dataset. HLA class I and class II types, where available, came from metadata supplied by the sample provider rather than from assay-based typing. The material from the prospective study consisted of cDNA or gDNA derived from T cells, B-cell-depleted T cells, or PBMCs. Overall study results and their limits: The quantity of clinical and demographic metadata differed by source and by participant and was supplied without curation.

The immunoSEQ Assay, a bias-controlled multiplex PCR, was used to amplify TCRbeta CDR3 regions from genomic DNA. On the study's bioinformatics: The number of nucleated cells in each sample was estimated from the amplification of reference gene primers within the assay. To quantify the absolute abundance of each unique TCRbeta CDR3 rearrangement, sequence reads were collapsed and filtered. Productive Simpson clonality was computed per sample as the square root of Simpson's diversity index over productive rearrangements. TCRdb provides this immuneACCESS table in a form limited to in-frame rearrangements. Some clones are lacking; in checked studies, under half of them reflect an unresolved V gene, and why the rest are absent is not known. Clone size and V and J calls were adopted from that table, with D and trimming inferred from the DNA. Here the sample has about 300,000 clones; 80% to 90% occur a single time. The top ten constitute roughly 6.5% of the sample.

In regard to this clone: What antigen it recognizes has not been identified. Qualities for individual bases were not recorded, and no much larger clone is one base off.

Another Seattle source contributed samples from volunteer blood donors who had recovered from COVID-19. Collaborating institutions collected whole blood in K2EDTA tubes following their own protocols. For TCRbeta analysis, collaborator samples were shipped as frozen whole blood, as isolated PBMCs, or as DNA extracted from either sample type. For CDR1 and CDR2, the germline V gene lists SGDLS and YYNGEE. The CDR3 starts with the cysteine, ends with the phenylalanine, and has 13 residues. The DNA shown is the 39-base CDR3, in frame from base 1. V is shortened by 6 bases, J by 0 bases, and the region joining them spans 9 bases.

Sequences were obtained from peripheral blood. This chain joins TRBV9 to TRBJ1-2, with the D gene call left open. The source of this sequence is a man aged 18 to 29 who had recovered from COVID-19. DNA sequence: TGTGCCAGCATGGGCCGAGCTAACTATGGCTACACCTTC. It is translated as CASMGRANYGYTF.